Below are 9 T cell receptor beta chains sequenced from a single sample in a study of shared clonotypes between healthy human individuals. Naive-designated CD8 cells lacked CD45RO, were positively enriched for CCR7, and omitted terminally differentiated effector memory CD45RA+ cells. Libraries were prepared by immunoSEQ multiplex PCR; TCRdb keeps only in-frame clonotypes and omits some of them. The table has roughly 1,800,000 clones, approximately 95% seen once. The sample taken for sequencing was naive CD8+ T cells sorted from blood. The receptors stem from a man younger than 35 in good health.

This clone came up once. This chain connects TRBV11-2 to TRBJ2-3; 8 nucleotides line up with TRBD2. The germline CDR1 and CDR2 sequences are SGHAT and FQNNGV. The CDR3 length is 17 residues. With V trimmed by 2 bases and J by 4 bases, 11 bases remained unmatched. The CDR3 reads CASSLQPLAAWADTQYF. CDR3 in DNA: TGTGCCAGCAGCTTACAGCCACTAGCGGCCTGGGCAGATACGCAGTATTTT.

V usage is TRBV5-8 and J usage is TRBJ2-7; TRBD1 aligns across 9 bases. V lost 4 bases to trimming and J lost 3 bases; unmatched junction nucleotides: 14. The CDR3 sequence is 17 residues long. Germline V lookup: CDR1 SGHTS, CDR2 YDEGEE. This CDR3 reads CASSPIHEGQGVYEQYF. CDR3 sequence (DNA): TGTGCCAGCAGCCCGATTCATGAGGGACAGGGAGTCTACGAGCAGTACTTC.

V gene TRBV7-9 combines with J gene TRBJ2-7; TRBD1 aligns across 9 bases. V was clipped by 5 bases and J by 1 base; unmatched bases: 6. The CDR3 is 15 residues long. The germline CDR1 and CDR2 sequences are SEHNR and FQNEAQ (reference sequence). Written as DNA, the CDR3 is TGTGCCAGCAGCGTACCGGGACAGGGATCCTACGAGCAGTACTTC. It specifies CASSVPGQGSYEQYF.

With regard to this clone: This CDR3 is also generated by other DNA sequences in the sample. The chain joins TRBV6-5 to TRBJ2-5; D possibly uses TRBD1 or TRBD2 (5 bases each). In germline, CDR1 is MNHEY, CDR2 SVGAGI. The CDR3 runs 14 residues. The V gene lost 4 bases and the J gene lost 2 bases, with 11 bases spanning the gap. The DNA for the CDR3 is TGTGCCAGCAGTTCCACTGGGGGACAAGAGACCCAGTACTTC. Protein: CASSSTGGQETQYF.

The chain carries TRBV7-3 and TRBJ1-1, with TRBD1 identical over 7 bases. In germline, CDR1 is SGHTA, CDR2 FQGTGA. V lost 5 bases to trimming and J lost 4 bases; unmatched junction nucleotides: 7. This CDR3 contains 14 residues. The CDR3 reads CASSLGQEGTEAFF. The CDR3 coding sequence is TGTGCCAGCAGCCTAGGACAGGAAGGCACTGAAGCTTTCTTT. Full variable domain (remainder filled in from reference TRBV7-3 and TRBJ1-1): GAGVSQTPSNKVTEKGKYVELRCDPISGHTALYWYRQSLGQGPEFLIYFQGTGAADDSGLPNDRFFAVRPEGSVSTLKIQRTERGDSAVYLCASSLGQEGTEAFFGQGTRLTVV.

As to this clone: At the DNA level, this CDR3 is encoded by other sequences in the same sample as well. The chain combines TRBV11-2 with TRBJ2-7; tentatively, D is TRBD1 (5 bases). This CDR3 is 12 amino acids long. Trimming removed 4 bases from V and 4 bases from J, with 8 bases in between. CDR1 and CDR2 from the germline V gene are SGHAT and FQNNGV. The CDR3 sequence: CASSSDTYEQYF. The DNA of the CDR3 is TGTGCCAGCAGCTCGGACACTTACGAGCAGTACTTC.

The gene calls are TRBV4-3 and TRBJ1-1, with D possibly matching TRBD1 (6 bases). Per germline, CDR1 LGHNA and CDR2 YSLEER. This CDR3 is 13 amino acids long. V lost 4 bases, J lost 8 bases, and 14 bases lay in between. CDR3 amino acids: CASSPHRDLEAFF. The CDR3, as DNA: TGCGCCAGCAGCCCACACAGGGACCTAGAAGCTTTCTTT.

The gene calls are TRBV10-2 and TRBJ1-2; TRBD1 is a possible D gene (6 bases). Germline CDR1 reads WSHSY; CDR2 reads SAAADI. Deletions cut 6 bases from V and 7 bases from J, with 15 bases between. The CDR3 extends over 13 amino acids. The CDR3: CASRGAGSGGYTF. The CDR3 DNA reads TGCGCCAGCAGGGGGGCGGGTTCCGGTGGCTACACCTTC.

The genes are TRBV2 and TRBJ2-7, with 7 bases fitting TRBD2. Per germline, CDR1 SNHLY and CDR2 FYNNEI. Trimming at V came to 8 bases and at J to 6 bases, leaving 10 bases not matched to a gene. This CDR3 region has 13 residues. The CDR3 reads CASRTRDRSEQYF. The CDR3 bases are TGTGCCAGCCGGACTAGAGATCGCTCCGAGCAGTACTTC.